Sequencing of this T cell receptor beta chain was carried out in a study of PD-1 blockade in classical Hodgkin lymphoma. Study as a whole: Administration of nivolumab to patients was at 3 mg/kg intravenously every 2 weeks. Study-wide results and limits: Diminished baseline TCR diversity has been reported in newly diagnosed patients relative to healthy donors. By C4D1, diversity of CD4+ TCRs had risen significantly, whereas that of CD8+ TCRs had not.

All the patients suffered relapse after autologous stem cell transplantation, and brentuximab vedotin exposure differed. As for this clone: Its antigen is still unknown.

Losses at the gene ends were 4 bases for V and 3 bases for J; bases not matched to a gene: 6. The CDR3 is made up of 15 amino acids. CDR1 and CDR2 (germline): SGHRS, YFSETQ. Generated by immunoSEQ multiplex PCR, the TCRdb table keeps only in-frame clones and is missing some. Here the sample spans about 98,000 clones, roughly 92% being singletons. The chain recombines TRBV5-1 with TRBJ2-2; 7 bases are a match to TRBD2. This clonotype was sampled from a human donor with classical Hodgkin lymphoma. Sample: peripheral blood mononuclear cells (PBMCs), taken at baseline. CDR3: CASSGQRDYTGELFF. Here the CDR3 DNA reads TGCGCCAGCAGCGGCCAGCGGGACTACACCGGGGAGCTGTTTTTT.